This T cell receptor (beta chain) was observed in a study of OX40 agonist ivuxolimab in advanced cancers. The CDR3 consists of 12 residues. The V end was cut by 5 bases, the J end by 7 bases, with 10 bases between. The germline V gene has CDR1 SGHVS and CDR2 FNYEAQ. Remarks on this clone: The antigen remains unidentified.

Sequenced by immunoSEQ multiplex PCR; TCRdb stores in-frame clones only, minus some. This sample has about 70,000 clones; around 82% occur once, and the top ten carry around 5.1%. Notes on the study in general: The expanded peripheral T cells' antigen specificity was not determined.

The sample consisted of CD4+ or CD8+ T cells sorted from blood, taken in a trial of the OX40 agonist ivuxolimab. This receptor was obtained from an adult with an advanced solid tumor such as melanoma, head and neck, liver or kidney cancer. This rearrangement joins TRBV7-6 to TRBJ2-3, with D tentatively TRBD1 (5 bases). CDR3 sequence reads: CASSPQGHTQYF. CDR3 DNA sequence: TGTGCCAGCAGCCCCCAGGGTCATACGCAGTATTTT.